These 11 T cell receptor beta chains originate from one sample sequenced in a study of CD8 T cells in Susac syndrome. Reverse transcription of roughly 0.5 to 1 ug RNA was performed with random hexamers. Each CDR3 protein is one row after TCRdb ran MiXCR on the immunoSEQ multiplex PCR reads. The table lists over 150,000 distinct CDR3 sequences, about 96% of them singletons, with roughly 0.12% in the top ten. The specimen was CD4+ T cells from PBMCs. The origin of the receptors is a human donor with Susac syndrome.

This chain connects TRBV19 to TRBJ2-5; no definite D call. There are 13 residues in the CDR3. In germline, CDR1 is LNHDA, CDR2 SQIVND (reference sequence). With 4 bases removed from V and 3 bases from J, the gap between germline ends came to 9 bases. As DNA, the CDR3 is TGTGCCAGTAGTACCTCCCGGGAAGAGACCCAGTACTTC. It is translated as CASSTSREETQYF.

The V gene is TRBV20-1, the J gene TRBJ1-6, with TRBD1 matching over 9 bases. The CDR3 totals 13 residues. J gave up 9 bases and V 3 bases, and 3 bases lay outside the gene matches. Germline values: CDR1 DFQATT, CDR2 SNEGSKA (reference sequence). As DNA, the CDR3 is TGCAGTGCTAGGGACAGGGGCCGTTCACCCCTCCACTTT. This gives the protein CSARDRGRSPLHF.

CDR3 nucleotide sequence: TGTGCCAGCAGTTTATATGTCAACTCCTACGAGCAGTACTTC. It yields the protein CASSLYVNSYEQYF. J is TRBJ2-7 and V is TRBV27; unclear D gene. The CDR3 loop spans 14 amino acids. Germline CDR1 and CDR2: MNHEY and SMNVEV (reference sequence). Trimming shortened V by 1 base and J by 0 bases, and 7 bases separated the two germline ends.

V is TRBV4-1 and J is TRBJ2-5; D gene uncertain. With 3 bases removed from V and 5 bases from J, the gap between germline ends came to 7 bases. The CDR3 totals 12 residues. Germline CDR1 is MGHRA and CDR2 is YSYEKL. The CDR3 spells CASSHGPETQYF. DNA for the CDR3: TGCGCCAGCAGCCATGGTCCGGAGACCCAGTACTTC.

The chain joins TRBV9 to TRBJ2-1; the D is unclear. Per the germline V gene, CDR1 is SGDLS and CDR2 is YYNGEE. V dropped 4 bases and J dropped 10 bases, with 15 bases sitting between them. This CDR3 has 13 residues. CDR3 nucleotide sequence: TGTGCCAGCAGCCCCCACCTCCGGGCCGAGCAGTTCTTC. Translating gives CASSPHLRAEQFF.

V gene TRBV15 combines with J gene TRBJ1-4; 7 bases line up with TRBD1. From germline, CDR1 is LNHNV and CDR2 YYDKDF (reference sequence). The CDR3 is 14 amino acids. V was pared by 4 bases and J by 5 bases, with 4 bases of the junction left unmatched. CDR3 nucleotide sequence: TGTGCCACCAGCAAGACAGGGCTAAATGAAAAACTGTTTTTT. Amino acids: CATSKTGLNEKLFF.

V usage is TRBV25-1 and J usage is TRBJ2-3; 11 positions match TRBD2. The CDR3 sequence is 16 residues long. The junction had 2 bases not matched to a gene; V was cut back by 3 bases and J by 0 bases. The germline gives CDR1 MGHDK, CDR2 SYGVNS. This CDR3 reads CASSELAGGSTDTQYF. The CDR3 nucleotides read TGTGCCAGCAGTGAGTTAGCGGGGGGGAGCACAGATACGCAGTATTTT.

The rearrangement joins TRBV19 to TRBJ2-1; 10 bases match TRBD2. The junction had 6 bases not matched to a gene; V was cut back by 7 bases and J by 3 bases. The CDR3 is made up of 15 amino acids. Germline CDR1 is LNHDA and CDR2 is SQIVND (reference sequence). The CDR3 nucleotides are TGTGCCAGTATCCCTAGCGGGGGCCTCTACAATGAGCAGTTCTTC. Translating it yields CASIPSGGLYNEQFF.

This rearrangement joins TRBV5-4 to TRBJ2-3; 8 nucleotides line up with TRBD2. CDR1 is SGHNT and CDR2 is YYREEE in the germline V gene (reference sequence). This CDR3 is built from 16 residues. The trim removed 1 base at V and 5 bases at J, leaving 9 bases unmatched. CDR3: CASSLFLAGNVDTQYF. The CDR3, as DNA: TGTGCCAGCAGCTTGTTTCTAGCGGGCAACGTAGATACGCAGTATTTT.

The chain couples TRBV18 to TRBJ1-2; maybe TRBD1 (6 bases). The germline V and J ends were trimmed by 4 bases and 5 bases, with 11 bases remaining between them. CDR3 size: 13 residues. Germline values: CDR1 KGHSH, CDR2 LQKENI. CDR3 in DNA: TGTGCCAGCTCACAAACAGGGATGTATGGCTACACCTTC. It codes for CASSQTGMYGYTF.

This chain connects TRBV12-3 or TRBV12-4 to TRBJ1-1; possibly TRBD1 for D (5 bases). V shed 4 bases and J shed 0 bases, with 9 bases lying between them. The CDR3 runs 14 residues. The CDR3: CASSYPGLNTEAFF. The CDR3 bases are TGTGCCAGCAGTTATCCGGGGCTGAACACTGAAGCTTTCTTT.